Sequencing of this TCR beta chain was carried out in a study of T-cell memory formation after mild COVID-19. Study-wide results and caveats: Mainly in CM and EM were contracting CD4+ clones; CD8+ were in EMRA. The second-wave clones peaking on day 37 were not confirmed as SARS-CoV-2-specific.

Looked up from germline, CDR1 is MNHEY and CDR2 is SMNVEV (reference sequence). This CDR3 has 15 amino acids. The ends lost 4 bases at V and 4 bases at J; junction bases unmatched: 3. This clonotype was counted between two and nine times. Its matching antigen is unknown. Via MiXCR, TCRdb re-called the 5' RACE reads, giving one row per CDR3 protein. The table includes tens of thousands of distinct CDR3 sequences, approximately 15% detected once. Input material: PBMCs or a T cell subset sorted from them (not recorded which). The clonotype comes from an adult woman who had mild COVID-19 (a few samples of this study predate the infection). Cell type and time point are not known. The chain employs TRBV27 and TRBJ1-5; 11 bases agree with TRBD1. The CDR3 reads CASSYGTGGNQPQHF. The CDR3 DNA is TGTGCCAGCAGTTATGGGACAGGGGGGAATCAGCCCCAGCATTTT.